This is a list of T cell receptor beta chains from one sample in a study of technical replicates of blood from a few donors. Some clones are missing from TCRdb's copy, which holds only in-frame ones; the method was immunoSEQ multiplex PCR. The sample includes 87,000 or so clones, approximately 90% of them seen just once. The sample comprised T cells isolated from PBMCs. The source of these receptors is a human donor in good health. Both conserved end residues are part of each CDR3. Expanded clones get a size class; other rows say once, few or many, or leave the size out.

J gene,clone size,V gene,CDR3 protein
TRBJ1-3,-,TRBV6-6,CASSSRTYSGNTIYF
TRBJ1-1,-,TRBV10-3,CAISESFGGEAFF
TRBJ2-5,-,TRBV5-1,CASRLDRNQETQYF
TRBJ1-2,-,TRBV19,CASSIVDGRGAYGYTF
TRBJ2-1,-,TRBV11-2,CASSPSLRGAYNEQFF
TRBJ2-7,-,TRBV13,CASSLGGGFLESYEQYF
TRBJ1-4,-,TRBV11-2,CASSLRGRDEKLFF
TRBJ2-7,-,TRBV6-1,CASSTIDRVGYEQYF
TRBJ2-7,once,TRBV5-1,CASSLTSGSEQYF
TRBJ1-5,once,TRBV28,CASRQENQPQHF
TRBJ1-1,-,TRBV5-1,CASSSGRVRTVEAFF
TRBJ1-5,-,TRBV16,CASSHRTVEQPQHF
TRBJ1-2,once,TRBV7-9,CASSTPRGTSETGSIDYTF
TRBJ1-6,-,TRBV5-1,CASSLDSSYNSPLHF
TRBJ2-7,-,TRBV5-1,CASKLEGTSATGEQYF
TRBJ2-5,-,TRBV4-1,CASSLPGSGQETQYF
TRBJ2-1,-,TRBV5-1,CASSQPMGWAQGKDNEQFF
TRBJ1-2,-,TRBV30,CAWSISAQNYGYTF
TRBJ1-1,-,TRBV11-2,CASSLSRRVNTEAFF
TRBJ1-1,-,TRBV10-3,CAISESTENTEAFF
TRBJ2-7,-,TRBV6-9,CASSLGLRAYEQYF
TRBJ1-1,-,TRBV11-2,CASSLGLILASRPNSAFF
TRBJ1-3,-,TRBV6-5,CASSYSPQGSGNTIYF
TRBJ2-7,-,TRBV2,CASRNRAAYEQYF
TRBJ1-1,-,TRBV7-9,CASSPQGNTEAFF
TRBJ1-1,few,TRBV2,CASRESAEAFF
TRBJ2-1,-,TRBV9,CASSSRATYNEQFF
TRBJ2-5,-,TRBV2,CASSDASGRRETQYF
TRBJ1-1,-,TRBV4-1,CASSYTGTEEAFF
TRBJ1-2,-,TRBV6-5,CASSFSIDRGKDGYTF
TRBJ1-2,-,TRBV4-2,CASSQDSAGQTF
TRBJ2-1,-,TRBV28,CASSLQADAYNEQFF
TRBJ2-7,-,TRBV6-6,CASWGQGSGWQYF
TRBJ2-3,-,TRBV7-3,CASSQDRTDTQYF
TRBJ2-7,-,TRBV6-5,CASSRDFYEQYF
TRBJ2-6,-,TRBV27,CASSPSGANVLTF
TRBJ2-1,-,TRBV6-5,CASSGSWDINEQFF